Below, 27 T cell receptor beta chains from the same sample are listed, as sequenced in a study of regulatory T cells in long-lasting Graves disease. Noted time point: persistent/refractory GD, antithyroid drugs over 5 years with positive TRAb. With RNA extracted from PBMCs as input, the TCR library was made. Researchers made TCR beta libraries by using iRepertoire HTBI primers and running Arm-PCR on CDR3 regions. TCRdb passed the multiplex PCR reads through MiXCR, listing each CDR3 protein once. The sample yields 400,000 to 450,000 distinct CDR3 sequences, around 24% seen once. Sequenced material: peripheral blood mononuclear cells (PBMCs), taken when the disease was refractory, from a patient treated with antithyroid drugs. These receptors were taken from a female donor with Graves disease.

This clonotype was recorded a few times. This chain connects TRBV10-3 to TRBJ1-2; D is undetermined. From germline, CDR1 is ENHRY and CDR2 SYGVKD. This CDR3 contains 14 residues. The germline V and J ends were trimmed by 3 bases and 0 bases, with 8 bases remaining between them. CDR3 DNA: TGTGCCATCAGTGAAGACGGACCTAACTATGGCTACACCTTC. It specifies CAISEDGPNYGYTF.

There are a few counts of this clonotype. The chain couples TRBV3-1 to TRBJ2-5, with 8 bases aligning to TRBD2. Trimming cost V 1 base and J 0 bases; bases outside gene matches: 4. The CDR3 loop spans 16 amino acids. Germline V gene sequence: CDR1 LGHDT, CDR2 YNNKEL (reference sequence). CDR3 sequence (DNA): TGTGCCAGCAGCCAAGCCGGACTAGCAGACCAAGAGACCCAGTACTTC. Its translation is CASSQAGLADQETQYF.

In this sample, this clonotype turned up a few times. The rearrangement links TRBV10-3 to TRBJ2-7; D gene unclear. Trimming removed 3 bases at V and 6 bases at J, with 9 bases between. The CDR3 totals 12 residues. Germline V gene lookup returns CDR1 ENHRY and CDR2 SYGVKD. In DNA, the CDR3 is TGTGCCATCAGTGAAATGGGGTTCGAGCAGTACTTC. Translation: CAISEMGFEQYF.

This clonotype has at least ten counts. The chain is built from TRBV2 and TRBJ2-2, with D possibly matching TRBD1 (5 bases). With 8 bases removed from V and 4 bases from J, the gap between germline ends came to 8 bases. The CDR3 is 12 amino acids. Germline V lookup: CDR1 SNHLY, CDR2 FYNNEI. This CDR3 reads CASWGGTGELFF. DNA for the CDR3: TGTGCCAGCTGGGGCGGCACCGGGGAGCTGTTTTTT.

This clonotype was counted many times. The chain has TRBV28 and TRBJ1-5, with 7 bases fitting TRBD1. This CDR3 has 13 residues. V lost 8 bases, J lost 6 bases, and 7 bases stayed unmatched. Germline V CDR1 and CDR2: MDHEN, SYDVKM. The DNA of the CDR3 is TGTGCCAGCGGATCGCAGGGGGGTCAGCCCCAGCATTTT. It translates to CASGSQGGQPQHF.

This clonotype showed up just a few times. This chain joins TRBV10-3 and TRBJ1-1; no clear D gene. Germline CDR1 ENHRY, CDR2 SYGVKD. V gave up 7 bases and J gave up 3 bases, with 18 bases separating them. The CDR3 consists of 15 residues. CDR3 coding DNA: TGTGCCATCACCGTGGGAGGGTTTTTTGACACTGAAGCTTTCTTT. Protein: CAITVGGFFDTEAFF.

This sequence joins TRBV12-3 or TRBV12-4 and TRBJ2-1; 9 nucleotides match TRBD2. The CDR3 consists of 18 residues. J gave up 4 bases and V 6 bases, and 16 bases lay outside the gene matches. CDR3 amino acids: CASRLGSLAGNLYNEQFF. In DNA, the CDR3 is TGTGCCAGCAGACTAGGTTCGCTAGCGGGAAATCTTTACAATGAGCAGTTCTTC.

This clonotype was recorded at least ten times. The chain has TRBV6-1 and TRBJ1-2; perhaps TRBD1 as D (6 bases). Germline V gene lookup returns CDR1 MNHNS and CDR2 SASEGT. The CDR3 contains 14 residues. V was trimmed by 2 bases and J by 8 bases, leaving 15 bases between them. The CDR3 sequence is CASSERGPGSGYTF. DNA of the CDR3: TGTGCCAGCAGTGAACGGGGGCCGGGGAGCGGCTACACCTTC.

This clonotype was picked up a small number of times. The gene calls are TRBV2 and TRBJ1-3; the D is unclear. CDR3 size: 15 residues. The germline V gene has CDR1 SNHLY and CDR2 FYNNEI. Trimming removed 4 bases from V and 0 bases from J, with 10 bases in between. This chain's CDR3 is CASSVLTNSGNTIYF. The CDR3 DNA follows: TGTGCCAGCAGTGTGTTGACTAACTCTGGAAACACCATATATTTT.

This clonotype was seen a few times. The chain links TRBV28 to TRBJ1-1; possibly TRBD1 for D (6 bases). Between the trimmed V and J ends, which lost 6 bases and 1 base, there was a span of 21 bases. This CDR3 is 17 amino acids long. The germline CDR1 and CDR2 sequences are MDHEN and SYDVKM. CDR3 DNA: TGTGCCAGCAGCCCGGGGGGATGGGAAGGGGGGAACACTGAAGCTTTCTTT. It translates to CASSPGGWEGGNTEAFF.

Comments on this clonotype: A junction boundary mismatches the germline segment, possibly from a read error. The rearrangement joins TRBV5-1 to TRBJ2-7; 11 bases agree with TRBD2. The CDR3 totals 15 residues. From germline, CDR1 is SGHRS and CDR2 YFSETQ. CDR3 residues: CASSLGLAGYYEQYF. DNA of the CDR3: TGTGCCAGCAGCCTCGGACTAGCGGGCTACTACGAGCAGTACTTC.

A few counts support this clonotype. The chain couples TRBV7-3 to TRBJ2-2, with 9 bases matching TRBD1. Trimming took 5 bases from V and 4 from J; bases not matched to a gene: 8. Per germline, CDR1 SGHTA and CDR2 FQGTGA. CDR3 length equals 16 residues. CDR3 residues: CASSNPGTGLTGELFF. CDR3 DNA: TGTGCCAGCAGCAACCCCGGGACAGGGCTCACCGGGGAGCTGTTTTTT.

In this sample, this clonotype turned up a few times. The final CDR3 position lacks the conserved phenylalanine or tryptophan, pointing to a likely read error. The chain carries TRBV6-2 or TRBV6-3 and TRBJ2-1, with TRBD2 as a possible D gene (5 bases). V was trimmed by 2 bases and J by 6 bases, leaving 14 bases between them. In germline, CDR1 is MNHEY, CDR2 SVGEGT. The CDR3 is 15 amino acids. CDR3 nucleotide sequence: TGTGCCAGCAGTTACCCCCGGGAAGAAAGCAATGAGCAGTTCCTC. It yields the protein CASSYPREESNEQFL.

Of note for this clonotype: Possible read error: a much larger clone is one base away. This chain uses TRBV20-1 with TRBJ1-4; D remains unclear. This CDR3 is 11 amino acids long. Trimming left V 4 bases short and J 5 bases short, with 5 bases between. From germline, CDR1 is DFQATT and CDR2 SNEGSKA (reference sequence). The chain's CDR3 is CSATANEKLFF. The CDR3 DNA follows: TGCAGTGCTACCGCCAATGAAAAACTGTTTTTT.

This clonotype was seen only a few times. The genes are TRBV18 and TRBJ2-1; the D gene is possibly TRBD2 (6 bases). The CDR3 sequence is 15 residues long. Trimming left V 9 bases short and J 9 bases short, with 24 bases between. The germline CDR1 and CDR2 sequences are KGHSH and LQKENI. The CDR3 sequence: CASIRTSGRFGEQFF. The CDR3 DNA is TGTGCCAGTATCCGAACCTCAGGGAGGTTCGGTGAGCAGTTCTTC.

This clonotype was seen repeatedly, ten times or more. CDR3 protein: CASSFRDIATYGYTF. The CDR3 nucleotides read TGTGCCAGCAGCTTCAGGGACATAGCGACCTATGGCTACACCTTC. This chain connects TRBV7-8 to TRBJ1-2; a weak D match, TRBD1 (6 bases). With 3 bases removed from V and 4 bases from J, the gap between germline ends came to 15 bases. Germline V gene data show CDR1 as SGHVS and CDR2 as FQNEAQ. The CDR3 totals 15 residues. Drawing the rest from reference TRBV7-8 and TRBJ1-2, the complete variable domain is GAGVSQSPRYKVAKRGQDVALRCDPISGHVSLFWYQQALGQGPEFLTYFQNEAQLDKSGLPSDRFFAERPEGSVSTLKIQRTQQEDSAVYLCASSFRDIATYGYTFGSGTRLTVV.

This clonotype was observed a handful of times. CDR3: CASSLALASNQPQHF. CDR3 in DNA: TGTGCCAGCAGCTTGGCCCTCGCTAGCAATCAGCCCCAGCATTTT. The rearrangement uses TRBV5-5 and TRBJ1-5; D uncertain. Deletions cut 0 bases from V and 0 bases from J, with 7 bases between. Looked up from germline, CDR1 is SGHKS and CDR2 is YYEKEE (reference sequence). This CDR3 is 15 amino acids long.

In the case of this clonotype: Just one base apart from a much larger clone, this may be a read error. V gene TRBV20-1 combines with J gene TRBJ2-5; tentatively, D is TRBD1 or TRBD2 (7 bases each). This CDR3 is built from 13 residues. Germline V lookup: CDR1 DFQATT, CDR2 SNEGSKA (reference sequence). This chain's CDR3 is CSTRGGTEGTQYF. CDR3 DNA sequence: TGCAGTACTAGGGGGGGGACAGAAGGGACCCAGTACTTC.

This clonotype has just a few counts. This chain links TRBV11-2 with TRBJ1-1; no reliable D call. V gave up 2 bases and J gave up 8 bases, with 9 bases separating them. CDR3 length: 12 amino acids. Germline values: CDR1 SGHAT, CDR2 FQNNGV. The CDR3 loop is CASSLSLQEAFF. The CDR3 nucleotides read TGTGCCAGCAGCTTATCCTTACAGGAAGCTTTCTTT.

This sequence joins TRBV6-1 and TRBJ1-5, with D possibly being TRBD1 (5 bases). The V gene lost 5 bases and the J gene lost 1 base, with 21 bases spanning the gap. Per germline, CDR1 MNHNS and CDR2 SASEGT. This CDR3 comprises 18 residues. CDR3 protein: CASSNIPVGGWSNQPQHF. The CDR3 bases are TGTGCCAGCAGTAATATACCGGTTGGGGGTTGGAGCAATCAGCCCCAGCATTTT.

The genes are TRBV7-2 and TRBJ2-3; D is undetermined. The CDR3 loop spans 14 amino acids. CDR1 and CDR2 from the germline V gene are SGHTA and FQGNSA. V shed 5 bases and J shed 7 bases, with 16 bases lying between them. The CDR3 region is CASSPPRLVYTQYF. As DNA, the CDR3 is TGTGCCAGCAGCCCCCCCCGTTTAGTCTATACGCAGTATTTT.

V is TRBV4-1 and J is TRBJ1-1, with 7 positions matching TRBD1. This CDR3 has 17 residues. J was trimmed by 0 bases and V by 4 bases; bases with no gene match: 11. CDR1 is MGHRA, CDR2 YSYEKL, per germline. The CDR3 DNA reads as TGCGCCAGCAGCCTACCTGGGACAGTCTCCATGAACACTGAAGCTTTCTTT. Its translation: CASSLPGTVSMNTEAFF.

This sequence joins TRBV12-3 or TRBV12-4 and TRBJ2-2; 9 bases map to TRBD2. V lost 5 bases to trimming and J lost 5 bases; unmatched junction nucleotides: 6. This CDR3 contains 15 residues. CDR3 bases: TGTGCCAGCAGTGCTAGCGGGGCCATGACCGGGGAGCTGTTTTTT. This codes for CASSASGAMTGELFF.

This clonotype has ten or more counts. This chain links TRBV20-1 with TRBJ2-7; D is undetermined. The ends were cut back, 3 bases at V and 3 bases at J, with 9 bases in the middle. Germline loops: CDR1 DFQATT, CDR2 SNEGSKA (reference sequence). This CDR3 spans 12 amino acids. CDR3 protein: CSASTEFYEQYF. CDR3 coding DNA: TGCAGTGCTAGCACAGAGTTCTACGAGCAGTACTTC.

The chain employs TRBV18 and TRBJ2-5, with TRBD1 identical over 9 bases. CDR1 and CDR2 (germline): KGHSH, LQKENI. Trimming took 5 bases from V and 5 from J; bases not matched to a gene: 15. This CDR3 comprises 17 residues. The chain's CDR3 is CASSSSIPGQGRETQYF. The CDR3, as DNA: TGTGCCAGCTCATCTTCAATCCCTGGACAGGGGCGGGAGACCCAGTACTTC. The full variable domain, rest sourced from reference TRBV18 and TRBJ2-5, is NAGVMQNPRHLVRRRGQEARLRCSPMKGHSHVYWYRQLPEEGLKFMVYLQKENIIDESGMPKERFSAEFPKEGPSILRIQQVVRGDSAAYFCASSSSIPGQGRETQYFGPGTRLLVL.

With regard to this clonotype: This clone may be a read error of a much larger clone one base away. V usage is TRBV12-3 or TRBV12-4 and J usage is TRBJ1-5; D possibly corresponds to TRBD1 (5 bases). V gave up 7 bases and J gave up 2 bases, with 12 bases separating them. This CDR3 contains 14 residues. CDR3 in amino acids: CASTQGAGNQPQHF. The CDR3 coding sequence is TGTGCCAGCACTCAAGGGGCAGGCAATCAGCCCCAGCATTTT.

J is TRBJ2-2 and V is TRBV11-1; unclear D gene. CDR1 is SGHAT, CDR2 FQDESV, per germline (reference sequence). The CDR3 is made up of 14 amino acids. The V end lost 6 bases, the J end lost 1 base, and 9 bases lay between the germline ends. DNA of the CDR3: TGTGCCAGCAGTAGTGTGGGGAACACCGGGGAGCTGTTTTTT. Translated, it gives CASSSVGNTGELFF.